The clone carrying this T cell receptor beta chain was counted a few times. Its antigen is currently unknown. This sample stems from a study of identical twins. Each donor (without exception) was a healthy Caucasian. Whole-study findings and limits: Possibly, invariant MAIT and iNKT cells partly confounded zero-insertion analyses. Beta clonotypes that were abundant in cord blood contained fewer insertions, a pattern absent from memory repertoires.

Unique molecular identifiers were present on cDNA, and template switching added a universal primer site. TCRdb fed the 5' RACE reads into MiXCR, producing one record per CDR3 protein. The data hold about 260,000 distinct CDR3 sequences, with about 7% observed a single time. This CDR3 is 15 amino acids long. These same records also appear under a second study, on yellow fever vaccine responses in identical twins.

What was sequenced was memory (CD45RO+) T cells sorted from blood. This chain joins TRBV21-1 and TRBJ2-7; TRBD1 reflects the table's D call only, with no check against the DNA. TRBV21-1 is termed a pseudogene. The receptor comes from a woman aged 18-29 years in good health. In DNA form, the CDR3 reads TGTGCCAGCAGCCCCCGGACAGGGGGATGTAGGGAGCAGTACGTC. It encodes CASSPRTGGCREQYV.